A selection of T cell receptor beta chains follows, all from one sample in a study of siplizumab effects on memory and regulatory T cells. Produced via immunoSEQ multiplex PCR; TCRdb's table is partial and in-frame only. Seen here are some 100,000 clones, about 90% observed once, and the top ten hold 0.73%. The source material was Tregs sorted from blood. The receptor source for this set is a human donor in good health. The CDR3 runs from the conserved cysteine through the conserved F or W. The D gene is left open where the match is weak. Rows may omit the clone size; those that give it use once, few, many or a size class.

v_call	d_call	clone_size	j_call	cdr3_nt	cdr3_aa
TRBV5-6	TRBD1	.	TRBJ1-3	TGTGCCAGCAGCCTAGGGACAGTCGAAAACACCATATATTTT	CASSLGTVENTIYF
TRBV23-1	TRBD1	.	TRBJ1-5	TGCGCCAGCAGTCAACGGCGACAGGGGGCCCATCAGCCCCAGCATTTT	CASSQRRQGAHQPQHF
TRBV5-6	.	.	TRBJ2-3	TGTGCCAGCAGCTTTGGTACAGATACGCAGTATTTT	CASSFGTDTQYF
TRBV7-8	TRBD2	.	TRBJ2-1	TGTGCCAGCAGCTTACCTAGCGGGAGAGGGAATGAGCAGTTCTTC	CASSLPSGRGNEQFF
TRBV2	.	.	TRBJ1-1	TGTGCCAGCAGGGCGGACAGCTACACTGAAGCTTTCTTT	CASRADSYTEAFF
TRBV6-1	.	.	TRBJ2-7	TGTGCCAGCAGTGAACTGGCTGGGGGGAACGAGCAGTACTTC	CASSELAGGNEQYF
TRBV27	TRBD1	.	TRBJ1-2	TGTGCCAGCAGTTCTAAGCCGGGACAGCCTCTCTATGGCTACACCTTC	CASSSKPGQPLYGYTF
TRBV10-3	TRBD1	.	TRBJ1-1	TGTGCCATCAGTGACCGGGACAGGGGAAACACTGAAGCTTTCTTT	CAISDRDRGNTEAFF
TRBV5-6	.	.	TRBJ1-2	TGTGCCAGCAGCTTGAAACCAAGTTTTTATACCTCCTATGGCTACACCTTC	CASSLKPSFYTSYGYTF
TRBV7-6	TRBD2	.	TRBJ2-7	TGTGCCAGCAGCCCGCCGGGACTAGCGGGTTACGAGCAGTACTTC	CASSPPGLAGYEQYF
TRBV7-8	.	.	TRBJ2-7	TGTGCCAGCAGCCTAGGTAGACAAACCTATTACGAGCAGTACTTC	CASSLGRQTYYEQYF
TRBV19	TRBD1	.	TRBJ1-2	TGTGCCACTTCGGACAGGGGCTTCGGGGGCTACACCTTC	CATSDRGFGGYTF
TRBV5-1	.	once	TRBJ1-2	TGCGCCAGCAGCTTGGATGCGGGGAGAGGCTACACCTTC	CASSLDAGRGYTF
TRBV14	.	.	TRBJ1-2	TGTGCCAGCAGCCTAGGGACAAACCCAAGCTATGGCTACACCTTC	CASSLGTNPSYGYTF
TRBV10-2	TRBD1	.	TRBJ1-5	TGCGCCACCGGACAGGGGAGGGGGCAGCCCCAGCATTTT	CATGQGRGQPQHF
TRBV27	.	.	TRBJ1-1	TGTGCCAGCAGCTCCCGGACGGGCTTAACTGAAGCTTTCTTT	CASSSRTGLTEAFF
TRBV27	TRBD1	.	TRBJ1-1	TGTGCCAGCAATAAACAGGGGTTGAACACTGAAGCTTTCTTT	CASNKQGLNTEAFF
TRBV6-6	.	.	TRBJ2-1	TGTGCCAGCAGTTACGGTCTAGCGCGGAACAATGAGCAGTTCTTC	CASSYGLARNNEQFF
TRBV29-1	.	.	TRBJ2-5	TGCAGCGGCGGTCCGGCGGGTAGAGAGACCCAGTACTTC	CSGGPAGRETQYF
TRBV9	.	.	TRBJ1-3	TGTGCCAGCAGCGTAGCGGGCAACTCTGGAAACACCATATATTTT	CASSVAGNSGNTIYF